Listed below are T cell receptor beta chains from one sample, sequenced in a study of shared clonotypes between healthy human individuals. The data were produced by immunoSEQ multiplex PCR, yet TCRdb's version contains in-frame clones alone and is incomplete. The sample has 2 million to 3 million clones, around nine tenths seen once. The sequenced material came from naive CD4+ T cells sorted from blood. The receptors shown here come from a man aged 18-30 years in good health. Both conserved end residues are part of each CDR3. The D gene is left open where the match is weak.

. TRBJ2-7 TRBV11-2 CASSPRTILDEQYF TGTGCCAGCAGCCCCCGGACTATATTGGACGAGCAGTACTTC
. TRBJ1-6 TRBV2 CASSFRSSPLHF TGTGCCAGCAGTTTTCGGAGTTCACCCCTCCACTTT
. TRBJ2-3 TRBV10-3 CAISADYSMDTQYF TGTGCCATATCCGCGGACTATTCCATGGATACGCAGTATTTT
. TRBJ1-6 TRBV28 CASSLLGPSGSPLHF TGTGCCAGCAGTCTTTTAGGACCTAGTGGTTCACCCCTCCACTTT
. TRBJ1-1 TRBV2 CASSLTGWNTEAFF TGTGCCAGCAGCCTAACAGGGTGGAACACTGAAGCTTTCTTT
. TRBJ2-7 TRBV10-3 CAISLYRDSYEQYF TGTGCCATCAGTTTGTACAGGGACTCCTACGAGCAGTACTTC
. TRBJ1-1 TRBV5-1 CASSLDSLGGTEAFF TGCGCCAGCAGCTTGGACTCCCTGGGAGGCACTGAAGCTTTCTTT
TRBD2 TRBJ2-6 TRBV30 CAWDPGGSGANVLTF TGTGCCTGGGACCCGGGGGGTTCTGGGGCCAACGTCCTGACTTTC
TRBD2 TRBJ2-2 TRBV7-9 CASSILAANTGELFF TGTGCCAGCAGCATTCTAGCGGCGAACACCGGGGAGCTGTTTTTT
. TRBJ1-1 TRBV25-1 CASREQGRNTEAFF TGTGCCAGCAGGGAACAGGGAAGGAACACTGAAGCTTTCTTT
TRBD2 TRBJ2-3 TRBV10-1 CARAGGSTDTQYF TGCGCCAGAGCGGGGGGCAGCACAGATACGCAGTATTTT